The clone carrying this T cell receptor (beta chain) turned up a few times. Germline values: CDR1 SQVTM, CDR2 ANQGSEA. V shed 4 bases and J shed 2 bases, with 8 bases lying between them. There are 12 residues in the CDR3. An input of about 0.5 to 1 ug of RNA was subjected to reverse transcription using random hexamers. TCRdb used MiXCR to reprocess the immunoSEQ multiplex PCR reads, holding one entry per CDR3 protein. The top ten clones hold 0.075% to 0.095% of a sample with about 210,000 distinct CDR3 sequences, 95% of them seen once. Sequencing of TCR beta was performed on blood CD8+ T cells and on blood CD4+ T cells. The multiple sclerosis controls consisted of treatment-naive patients with relapsing-remitting disease, either stable or active. This specimen comes from a study of CD8 T cells in Susac syndrome.

The sample consisted of CD4+ T cells from PBMCs. This sequence was found in a human donor with multiple sclerosis. The chain carries TRBV29-1 and TRBJ2-5, with a possible D match to TRBD1 (5 bases). CDR3 amino acids: CSVGRTQETQYF. CDR3 nucleotide sequence: TGCAGCGTTGGGCGGACACAAGAGACCCAGTACTTC.